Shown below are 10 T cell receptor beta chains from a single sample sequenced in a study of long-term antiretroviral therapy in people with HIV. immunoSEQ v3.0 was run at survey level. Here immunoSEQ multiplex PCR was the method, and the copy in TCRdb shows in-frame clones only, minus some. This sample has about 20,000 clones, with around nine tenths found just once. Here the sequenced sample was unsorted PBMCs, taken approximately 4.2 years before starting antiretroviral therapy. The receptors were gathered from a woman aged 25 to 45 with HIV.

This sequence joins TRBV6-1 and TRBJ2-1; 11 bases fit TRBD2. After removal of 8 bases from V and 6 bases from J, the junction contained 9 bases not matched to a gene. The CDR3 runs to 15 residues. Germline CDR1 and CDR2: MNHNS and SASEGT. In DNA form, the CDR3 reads TGTGCCAGCGATCCGCTAGCGGGGGGCAGCAATGAGCAGTTCTTC. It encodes CASDPLAGGSNEQFF.

The CDR3 here is CASSSHSGGEVEQYF. The CDR3 DNA is TGTGCCAGCAGCTCCCATAGCGGGGGGGAAGTCGAGCAGTACTTC. The chain combines TRBV7-2 with TRBJ2-7; 11 nucleotides line up with TRBD2. Trimming removed 4 bases from V and 6 bases from J; junction bases left unmatched: 8. CDR3 length: 15 amino acids. Germline CDR1 SGHTA, CDR2 FQGNSA.

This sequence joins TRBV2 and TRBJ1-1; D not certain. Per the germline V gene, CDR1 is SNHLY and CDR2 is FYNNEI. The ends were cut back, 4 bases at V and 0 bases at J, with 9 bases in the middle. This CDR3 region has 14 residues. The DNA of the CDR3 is TGTGCCAGCAGTGGGCACAGCATGAACACTGAAGCTTTCTTT. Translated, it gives CASSGHSMNTEAFF.

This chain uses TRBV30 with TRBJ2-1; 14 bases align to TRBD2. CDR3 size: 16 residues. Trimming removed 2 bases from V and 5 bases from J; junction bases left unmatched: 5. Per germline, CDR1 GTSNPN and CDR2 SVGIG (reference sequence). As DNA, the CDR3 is TGTGCCTGGAGTACGGGACTAGCGGGGGAGGACAATGAGCAGTTCTTC. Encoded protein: CAWSTGLAGEDNEQFF.

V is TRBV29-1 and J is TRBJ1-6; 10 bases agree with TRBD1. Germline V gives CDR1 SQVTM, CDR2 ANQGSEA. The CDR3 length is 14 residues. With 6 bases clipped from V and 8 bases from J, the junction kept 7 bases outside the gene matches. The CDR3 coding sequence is TGCAGCGTCCGGACAGGGGGTACAGATTCACCCCTCCACTTT. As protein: CSVRTGGTDSPLHF.

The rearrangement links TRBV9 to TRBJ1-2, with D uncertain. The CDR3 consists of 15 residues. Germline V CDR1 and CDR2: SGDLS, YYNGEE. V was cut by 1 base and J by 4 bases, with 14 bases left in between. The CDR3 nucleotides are TGTGCCAGCAGCGTATCTAAGGGAGAGACCTATGGCTACACCTTC. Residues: CASSVSKGETYGYTF.

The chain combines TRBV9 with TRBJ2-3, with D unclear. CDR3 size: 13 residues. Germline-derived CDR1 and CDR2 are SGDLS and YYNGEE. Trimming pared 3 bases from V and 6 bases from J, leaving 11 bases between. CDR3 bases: TGTGCCAGCAGCGGAGAATACCTCGATACGCAGTATTTT. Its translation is CASSGEYLDTQYF.

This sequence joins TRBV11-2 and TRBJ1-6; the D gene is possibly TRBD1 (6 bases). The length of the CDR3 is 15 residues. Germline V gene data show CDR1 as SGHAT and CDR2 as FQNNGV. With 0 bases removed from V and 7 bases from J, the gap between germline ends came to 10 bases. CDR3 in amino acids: CASSLDRGGNSPLHF. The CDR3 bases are TGTGCCAGCAGCTTAGATAGGGGGGGGAATTCACCCCTCCACTTT.

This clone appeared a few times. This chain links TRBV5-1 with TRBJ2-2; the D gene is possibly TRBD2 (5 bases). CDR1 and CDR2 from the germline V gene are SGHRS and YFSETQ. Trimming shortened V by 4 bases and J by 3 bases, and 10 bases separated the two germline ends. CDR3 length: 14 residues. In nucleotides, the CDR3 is TGCGCCAGCAGCCCCCGGGAATACACCGGGGAGCTGTTTTTT. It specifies CASSPREYTGELFF.

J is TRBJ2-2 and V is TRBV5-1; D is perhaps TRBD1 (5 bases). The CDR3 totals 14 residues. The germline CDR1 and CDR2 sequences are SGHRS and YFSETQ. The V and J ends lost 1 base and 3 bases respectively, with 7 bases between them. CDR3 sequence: CASSLRGDTGELFF. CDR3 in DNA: TGCGCCAGCAGCTTGAGGGGTGACACCGGGGAGCTGTTTTTT. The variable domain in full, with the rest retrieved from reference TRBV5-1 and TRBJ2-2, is KAGVTQTPRYLIKTRGQQVTLSCSPISGHRSVSWYQQTPGQGLQFLFEYFSETQRNKGNFPGRFSGRQFSNSRSEMNVSTLELGDSALYLCASSLRGDTGELFFGEGSRLTVL.